These 20 T cell receptor beta chains were sequenced from one sample in a study of regulatory T cells in long-lasting Graves disease. Time point specified: persistent/refractory GD, antithyroid drugs over 5 years with positive TRAb. With RNA extracted from PBMCs as input, the TCR library was made. Building the TCR beta libraries relied on iRepertoire HTBI primers, and CDR3 regions underwent Arm-PCR. TCRdb passed the multiplex PCR reads through MiXCR, listing each CDR3 protein once. The data hold 700,000 or so distinct CDR3 sequences, with about 30% observed a single time. The input for sequencing was peripheral blood mononuclear cells (PBMCs), taken when the disease was refractory, from a patient treated with antithyroid drugs. These receptor sequences come from a female donor with Graves disease.

The rearrangement uses TRBV19 and TRBJ1-5, with 9 bases matching TRBD1. The V segment lost 3 bases and the J segment 6 bases; nucleotides outside the gene matches: 3. Germline-derived CDR1 and CDR2 are LNHDA and SQIVND (reference sequence). CDR3 size: 14 residues. Here the CDR3 reads CASSITGGGQPQHF. CDR3 DNA sequence: TGTGCCAGTAGTATCACAGGGGGCGGTCAGCCCCAGCATTTT. The entire variable domain, with the rest obtained from reference TRBV19 and TRBJ1-5, is as follows: DGGITQSPKYLFRKEGQNVTLSCEQNLNHDAMYWYRQDPGQGLRLIYYSQIVNDFQKGDIAEGYSVSREKKESFPLTVTSAQKNPTAFYLCASSITGGGQPQHFGDGTRLSIL.

This clonotype has a handful of counts. The gene calls are TRBV12-3 or TRBV12-4 and TRBJ1-1; 12 bases map to TRBD1. The CDR3 consists of 16 residues. Trimming cost V 3 bases and J 3 bases; bases outside gene matches: 5. CDR3 sequence: CASSLGQGARDTEAFF. The CDR3 nucleotides read TGTGCCAGCAGTTTGGGACAGGGGGCTAGGGACACTGAAGCTTTCTTT.

The chain recombines TRBV11-2 with TRBJ2-7, with 10 bases lining up with TRBD2. Per the germline V gene, CDR1 is SGHAT and CDR2 is FQNNGV. V shed 3 bases, J shed 0 bases, and the junction held 14 bases outside the gene matches. The CDR3 runs to 19 residues. The CDR3 DNA reads as TGTGCCAGCAGCTTCCTACACCGTAGATCTAGCGGGGGCTCCTACGAGCAGTACTTC. This translates into CASSFLHRRSSGGSYEQYF.

Comment on this clonotype: A single base separates this from a much larger clone, so it may be a read error. V is TRBV6-5 and J is TRBJ2-5; possibly TRBD2 for D (6 bases). The CDR3 length is 15 residues. Germline-derived CDR1 and CDR2 are MNHEY and SVGAGI. CDR3 nucleotides: TGTGCCGGCAGTTACGTGCGGGATATGCGGGAGACCCAGTACTTC. It codes for CAGSYVRDMRETQYF.

This clonotype was picked up many times. The chain uses TRBV12-3 or TRBV12-4 and TRBJ1-6, with 7 nucleotides matching TRBD1. The CDR3 consists of 15 residues. V lost 4 bases to trimming and J lost 8 bases; unmatched junction nucleotides: 8. The CDR3 reads CASSSTGRSDSPLHF. In DNA form, the CDR3 reads TGTGCCAGCAGTTCGACAGGGAGGAGCGATTCACCCCTCCACTTT.

The chain joins TRBV7-3 to TRBJ2-3; 12 bases map to TRBD2. Per germline, CDR1 SGHTA and CDR2 FQGTGA. This CDR3 spans 17 amino acids. V lost 5 bases, J lost 1 base, and 7 bases stayed unmatched. CDR3 amino acids: CASSLTSGRLGTDTQYF. The DNA of the CDR3 is TGTGCCAGCAGCCTGACTAGCGGGAGATTGGGCACAGATACGCAGTATTTT.

This clonotype was observed a handful of times. The V and J genes are TRBV5-1 and TRBJ2-7, with 11 bases fitting TRBD2. The germline CDR1 and CDR2 sequences are SGHRS and YFSETQ. The CDR3 spans 19 residues. The junction had 18 bases not matched to a gene; V was cut back by 4 bases and J by 3 bases. The CDR3 here is CASSAGTSGGKTTGYEQYF. The CDR3 DNA is TGCGCCAGCAGCGCGGGGACTAGCGGAGGGAAGACTACAGGCTACGAGCAGTACTTC.

This chain connects TRBV20-1 to TRBJ2-7; TRBD1 agrees at 8 bases. The DNA matches TRBJ1-2 better at its end, which makes the J call doubtful. The CDR3 length is 14 residues. Germline CDR1 DFQATT, CDR2 SNEGSKA (reference sequence). This CDR3 reads CSASQGASIGGYTF. CDR3 DNA sequence: TGCAGTGCTAGTCAGGGGGCGTCTATTGGGGGCTACACCTTC.

At least ten counts were recorded for this clonotype. The V call is TRBV12-3 or TRBV12-4, the J call TRBJ1-2; D is perhaps TRBD1 (5 bases). Trimming removed 2 bases at V and 4 bases at J, with 8 bases between. CDR3 length: 13 amino acids. The CDR3 DNA is TGTGCCAGCAGTTTATGGGGCGGCTATGGCTACACCTTC. Translation: CASSLWGGYGYTF.

The rearrangement joins TRBV7-3 to TRBJ1-1; TRBD1 aligns across 7 bases. This CDR3 has 15 residues. CDR1 is SGHTA and CDR2 is FQGTGA in the germline V gene. Trimming cost V 3 bases and J 4 bases; bases outside gene matches: 8. The CDR3 DNA sequence: TGTGCCAGCAGCTTTACCGGGACAGCCCCCACTGAAGCTTTCTTT. Protein sequence: CASSFTGTAPTEAFF.

The chain couples TRBV6-1 to TRBJ1-6; tentative D call: TRBD1 (6 bases). CDR1 MNHNS and CDR2 SASEGT come from the germline V gene. CDR3 length equals 17 residues. The V and J ends lost 6 bases and 7 bases respectively, with 22 bases between them. The CDR3 sequence: CASREGVVPRNNSPLHF. In DNA form, the CDR3 reads TGTGCCAGCAGGGAGGGGGTGGTACCCCGGAACAATTCACCCCTCCACTTT.

V usage is TRBV5-1 and J usage is TRBJ2-5; 7 bases align to TRBD1. J gave up 5 bases and V 0 bases, and 7 bases lay outside the gene matches. The CDR3 contains 15 residues. Germline CDR1 is SGHRS and CDR2 is YFSETQ. The CDR3, as DNA: TGCGCCAGCAGCTTGGGGGACAGAGTCAGGGAGACCCAGTACTTC. Its protein product is CASSLGDRVRETQYF.

Many counts were recorded for this clonotype. V gene TRBV28 combines with J gene TRBJ2-7; 10 bases are shared with TRBD1. Germline trimming cut 5 bases from V and 5 bases from J; bases unmatched to any gene: 6. The CDR3 is made up of 14 amino acids. Germline V gives CDR1 MDHEN, CDR2 SYDVKM. The CDR3 sequence: CASSRQGARHEQYF. For the CDR3, the DNA is TGTGCCAGCAGTAGACAGGGGGCGCGCCACGAGCAGTACTTC.

This clonotype was found many times. The chain carries TRBV12-3 or TRBV12-4 and TRBJ2-2, with D perhaps matching TRBD1 (6 bases). The V end lost 6 bases, the J end lost 3 bases, and 17 bases lay between the germline ends. There are 16 residues in the CDR3. The CDR3 region has the DNA TGTGCCAGCAGGGCCGTCCCGGGACATTACACCGGGGAGCTGTTTTTT. Its translation: CASRAVPGHYTGELFF.

In its sample, this clonotype was seen many times. This rearrangement joins TRBV30 to TRBJ1-2; TRBD1 might be the D (6 bases). Germline V gene lookup returns CDR1 GTSNPN and CDR2 SVGIG (reference sequence). V dropped 2 bases and J dropped 2 bases, with 12 bases sitting between them. This CDR3 region has 14 residues. CDR3 region: CAWSPGEANYGYTF. The CDR3 region has the DNA TGTGCCTGGAGTCCAGGGGAGGCGAACTATGGCTACACCTTC.

This clonotype was observed a few times. The rearrangement links TRBV27 to TRBJ2-7, with D tentatively TRBD2 (5 bases). CDR1 MNHEY and CDR2 SMNVEV come from the germline V gene (reference sequence). V lost 5 bases, J lost 2 bases, and 13 bases lay in between. The CDR3 loop spans 14 amino acids. The CDR3 DNA reads as TGTGCCAGCAGTGGACTCGTTCGACCCTACGAGCAGTACTTC. This translates into CASSGLVRPYEQYF.

V usage is TRBV7-3 and J usage is TRBJ2-5, with D uncertain. The germline V and J ends were trimmed by 6 bases and 2 bases, with 10 bases remaining between them. CDR1 and CDR2 (germline): SGHTA, FQGTGA. This CDR3 is 13 amino acids long. The CDR3 spells CASSSTDQETQYF. CDR3 DNA: TGTGCCAGCAGTTCTACAGATCAAGAGACCCAGTACTTC.

This clonotype was seen more than once but under ten times. The chain combines TRBV12-3 or TRBV12-4 with TRBJ1-1, with D perhaps matching TRBD1 (5 bases). The CDR3 is made up of 13 amino acids. With 3 bases removed from V and 11 bases from J, the gap between germline ends came to 16 bases. The CDR3 region has the DNA TGTGCCAGCAGTTTGAAGGGGCGGGGGGAGGCTTTCTTT. It specifies CASSLKGRGEAFF.

This chain links TRBV19 with TRBJ2-5; 10 bases fit TRBD1. The CDR3 consists of 15 residues. Per germline, CDR1 LNHDA and CDR2 SQIVND (reference sequence). Trimming at V came to 5 bases and at J to 5 bases, leaving 8 bases not matched to a gene. CDR3 residues: CASSALTGGLETQYF. In nucleotides, the CDR3 is TGTGCCAGTAGTGCCTTGACAGGGGGCCTTGAGACCCAGTACTTC.

With regard to this clonotype: At one end, the junction sequence differs from germline, possibly due to a read error. The genes are TRBV19 and TRBJ2-7; 7 positions match TRBD1. The CDR3 sequence is 14 residues long. In germline, CDR1 is LNHDA, CDR2 SQIVND (reference sequence). In DNA form, the CDR3 reads TGTGCCAGTAGTATGGTGGCAGGGGGATACGGGCAGTACTTC. Encoded protein: CASSMVAGGYGQYF.